The 31 T cell receptor beta chains reported below all come from one sample, sequenced in a study of shared clonotypes between healthy human individuals. TCRdb keeps only in-frame clones here, not all; method: immunoSEQ multiplex PCR. Counted here are 1.5 million to 1.9 million clones, 95% to 99% occurring once; the ten biggest clones make up 0.4% to 0.55%. The sample comprised naive CD4+ T cells sorted from blood. Stated subset: CD45RA+ positively selected. The source is a man aged 30 to 45 in good health.

This sequence joins TRBV18 and TRBJ2-3; D call uncertain. The V end lost 2 bases, the J end lost 3 bases, and 6 bases lay between the germline ends. CDR3 length equals 13 residues. CDR1 and CDR2 from the germline V gene are KGHSH and LQKENI. The CDR3 protein is CASSPKRTDTQYF. The CDR3 nucleotides are TGTGCCAGCTCACCAAAACGGACAGATACGCAGTATTTT.

The chain recombines TRBV5-6 with TRBJ1-2, with D possibly matching TRBD1 (6 bases). CDR3 size: 17 residues. The V end lost 2 bases, the J end lost 5 bases, and 22 bases lay between the germline ends. Germline V gives CDR1 SGHDT, CDR2 YYEEEE. DNA of the CDR3: TGTGCCAGCAGCTTATTCCACAGGGCGGGAGGCGTTTATGGCTACACCTTC. Its translation: CASSLFHRAGGVYGYTF.

The J gene is TRBJ1-5, the V gene TRBV9; 9 positions agree with TRBD1. CDR1 is SGDLS, CDR2 YYNGEE, per germline. V trimming: 4 bases; J trimming: 6 bases; junction bases outside the gene matches: 8. The CDR3 length is 15 residues. The CDR3 coding sequence is TGTGCCAGCAGCACAACAGGGGGCACGAGTCAGCCCCAGCATTTT. It yields the protein CASSTTGGTSQPQHF.

This chain joins TRBV10-3 and TRBJ1-1; perhaps TRBD1 as D (5 bases). The CDR3 is 13 amino acids. Germline V gene lookup returns CDR1 ENHRY and CDR2 SYGVKD. V was clipped by 8 bases and J by 0 bases, with 10 bases between them. CDR3 sequence: CAIADTMNTEAFF. The CDR3 DNA reads TGTGCCATCGCGGACACCATGAACACTGAAGCTTTCTTT.

This clone occurred once. This chain joins TRBV28 and TRBJ1-2; D call uncertain. Germline V gene lookup returns CDR1 MDHEN and CDR2 SYDVKM. V was cut by 5 bases and J by 4 bases, with 17 bases left in between. The CDR3 runs 15 residues. The CDR3 reads CASSPVRPRFYGYTF. In nucleotides, the CDR3 is TGTGCCAGCAGTCCCGTCCGTCCCCGGTTCTATGGCTACACCTTC.

J is TRBJ2-1 and V is TRBV11-2, with D tentatively TRBD1 or TRBD2 (5 bases each). V was trimmed by 5 bases and J by 16 bases, leaving 9 bases between them. This CDR3 comprises 9 residues. Per the germline V gene, CDR1 is SGHAT and CDR2 is FQNNGV. In nucleotides, the CDR3 is TGTGCCAGCAGCCCGTGGGACTTCTTC. This codes for CASSPWDFF.

The chain's CDR3 is CASSLLTGLEYGYTF. In DNA, the CDR3 is TGTGCCAGCAGTCTATTAACAGGGTTGGAGTATGGCTACACCTTC. V is TRBV27 and J is TRBJ1-2; D is possibly TRBD1 (6 bases). The V end was cut by 5 bases, the J end by 5 bases, with 18 bases between. Germline loops: CDR1 MNHEY, CDR2 SMNVEV (reference sequence). The CDR3 loop spans 15 amino acids.

The gene calls are TRBV29-1 and TRBJ2-5, with 11 bases identical to TRBD2. The CDR3 is 14 amino acids. Germline CDR1 and CDR2: SQVTM and ANQGSEA. The J segment lost 5 bases and the V segment lost 8 bases, leaving 10 bases of the junction unmatched. Here the CDR3 DNA reads TGCAGCATCTCGACTAGCGGGAAGGCGGAGACCCAGTACTTC. It yields the protein CSISTSGKAETQYF.

This chain connects TRBV28 to TRBJ2-4; TRBD1 might be the D (5 bases). The CDR3 consists of 13 residues. V lost 6 bases and J lost 5, with 11 bases in between. The germline gives CDR1 MDHEN, CDR2 SYDVKM. The CDR3 sequence is CASSVFRENIQYF. The CDR3 DNA is TGTGCCAGCAGCGTTTTCAGGGAAAACATTCAGTACTTC. Full variable domain (outside the CDR3, taken from reference TRBV28 and TRBJ2-4): DVKVTQSSRYLVKRTGEKVFLECVQDMDHENMFWYRQDPGLGLRLIYFSYDVKMKEKGDIPEGYSVSREKKERFSLILESASTNQTSMYLCASSVFRENIQYFGAGTRLSVL.

The chain employs TRBV19 and TRBJ1-2, with D unclear. The V end lost 3 bases, the J end lost 5 bases, and 7 bases lay between the germline ends. The CDR3 extends over 12 amino acids. Germline CDR1 reads LNHDA; CDR2 reads SQIVND (reference sequence). The CDR3 here is CASSIQPYGYTF. CDR3 sequence (DNA): TGTGCCAGTAGTATCCAGCCGTATGGCTACACCTTC.

This chain uses TRBV16 with TRBJ2-4, with no clear D. Germline V gene data show CDR1 as KGHSY and CDR2 as FQNENV. Trimming pared 0 bases from V and 1 base from J, leaving 7 bases between. The CDR3 covers 15 residues. The CDR3 is CASSQSWDAKNIQYF. CDR3 bases: TGTGCCAGCAGCCAATCGTGGGATGCCAAAAACATTCAGTACTTC.

The rearrangement links TRBV2 to TRBJ2-7; the D is unclear. The germline gives CDR1 SNHLY, CDR2 FYNNEI. The CDR3 is made up of 13 amino acids. Trimming pared 1 base from V and 4 bases from J, leaving 8 bases between. The CDR3 DNA reads TGTGCCAGCAGTGAAGGACGGAAATACGAGCAGTACTTC. Protein: CASSEGRKYEQYF.

This sequence joins TRBV7-9 and TRBJ2-3; a weak D match, TRBD1 (6 bases). CDR1 is SEHNR and CDR2 is FQNEAQ in the germline V gene (reference sequence). Deletions cut 4 bases from V and 6 bases from J, with 11 bases between. The CDR3 has 13 residues. The CDR3 nucleotides are TGTGCCAGCAGCTCACAGGGTGGCGATACGCAGTATTTT. Translation: CASSSQGGDTQYF.

The chain joins TRBV7-9 to TRBJ2-2, with 8 bases matching TRBD1. After removal of 5 bases from V and 7 bases from J, the junction contained 6 bases not matched to a gene. The CDR3 runs 14 residues. CDR1 SEHNR and CDR2 FQNEAQ come from the germline V gene (reference sequence). CDR3: CASSRRQGSGELFF. The CDR3 coding sequence is TGTGCCAGCAGCCGCCGACAGGGGAGCGGGGAGCTGTTTTTT.

The gene calls are TRBV7-3 and TRBJ1-5, with TRBD1 as a possible D gene (6 bases). Germline V gene data show CDR1 as SGHTA and CDR2 as FQGTGA. V shed 0 bases and J shed 10 bases, with 13 bases lying between them. The CDR3 runs 14 residues. The CDR3 sequence: CASSLTGGAGPQHF. CDR3 DNA: TGTGCCAGCAGCTTAACTGGGGGCGCGGGTCCCCAGCATTTT.

V usage is TRBV5-1 and J usage is TRBJ2-4; maybe TRBD2 (6 bases). The CDR3 has 12 amino acids. Germline V gene lookup returns CDR1 SGHRS and CDR2 YFSETQ. With 7 bases removed from V and 9 bases from J, the gap between germline ends came to 14 bases. DNA of the CDR3: TGCGCCAGCCTCGGGGGAGAGGGCATTCAGTACTTC. Translated: CASLGGEGIQYF.

The chain couples TRBV7-2 to TRBJ2-3, with D uncertain. Trimming took 5 bases from V and 3 from J, leaving 12 bases between them. The CDR3 runs 14 residues. CDR1 and CDR2 from the germline V gene are SGHTA and FQGNSA. CDR3 region: CASSRRPGTDTQYF. Written as DNA, the CDR3 is TGTGCCAGCAGCCGCCGGCCCGGGACAGATACGCAGTATTTT.

In nucleotides, the CDR3 is TGTGCCATCAGTGAGCGCAGGGGTAGGGACACTGAAGCTTTCTTT. Amino acids: CAISERRGRDTEAFF. The V gene is TRBV10-3, the J gene TRBJ1-1, with a possible D match to TRBD1 (6 bases). This CDR3 is built from 15 residues. The V end lost 2 bases, the J end lost 3 bases, and 13 bases lay between the germline ends. Germline loops: CDR1 ENHRY, CDR2 SYGVKD.

The chain couples TRBV5-4 to TRBJ2-3; D gene ambiguous. This CDR3 is built from 14 residues. Trimming shortened V by 1 base and J by 2 bases, and 8 bases separated the two germline ends. Germline assignment: CDR1 SGHNT and CDR2 YYREEE (reference sequence). The CDR3 DNA reads as TGTGCCAGCAGCTTGCCGCATAACACAGATACGCAGTATTTT. Amino acid sequence: CASSLPHNTDTQYF.

The V gene is TRBV5-1, the J gene TRBJ1-5; TRBD1 is a possible D gene (6 bases). This CDR3 comprises 14 residues. Germline V gene data show CDR1 as SGHRS and CDR2 as YFSETQ. Trimming cost V 2 bases and J 7 bases, with 13 bases left between them. CDR3: CASSLGGDFQPQHF. As DNA, the CDR3 is TGCGCCAGCAGCTTAGGGGGGGATTTCCAGCCCCAGCATTTT.

The CDR3 sequence: CASIPSGQGAGSGYTF. Written as DNA, the CDR3 is TGTGCCAGCATCCCGTCGGGACAGGGGGCTGGATCGGGCTACACCTTC. This chain joins TRBV28 and TRBJ1-2, with TRBD1 matching 12 bases. The CDR3 has 16 amino acids. V dropped 7 bases and J dropped 8; count of bases not matched to a gene: 14. Germline CDR1 reads MDHEN; CDR2 reads SYDVKM.

A remark on this clone: Other DNA sequences in the sample encode the same CDR3. The chain combines TRBV5-4 with TRBJ2-5, with D uncertain. Germline loops: CDR1 SGHNT, CDR2 YYREEE (reference sequence). The CDR3 is 13 amino acids. V lost 0 bases, J lost 2 bases, and 5 bases lay in between. The CDR3 loop is CASSLDSQETQYF. The CDR3 DNA reads TGTGCCAGCAGCTTGGACTCTCAAGAGACCCAGTACTTC.

This chain uses TRBV28 with TRBJ2-7; TRBD2 matches 7 bases. Germline V gene data show CDR1 as MDHEN and CDR2 as SYDVKM. Trimming removed 2 bases from V and 0 bases from J; junction bases left unmatched: 7. There are 16 residues in the CDR3. The CDR3 DNA follows: TGTGCCAGCAGTTTAAAGAGGGAGGGAAGCTCCTACGAGCAGTACTTC. Its translation is CASSLKREGSSYEQYF.

V gene TRBV7-9 combines with J gene TRBJ1-5; TRBD1 aligns across 10 bases. V shed 3 bases, J shed 4 bases, and the junction held 9 bases outside the gene matches. The CDR3 length is 17 residues. The V gene's germline CDR1 is SEHNR and CDR2 FQNEAQ (reference sequence). CDR3 in amino acids: CASSFSTGQGGNQPQHF. The DNA for the CDR3 is TGTGCCAGCAGCTTTAGCACCGGACAGGGGGGTAATCAGCCCCAGCATTTT.

Here the CDR3 DNA reads TGTGCCAGCAGTCGTCTAGAGGGGCGGGTAAAACTGTTTTTT. The encoded protein is CASSRLEGRVKLFF. This chain connects TRBV11-2 to TRBJ1-4, with D possibly matching TRBD1 (5 bases). V was clipped by 6 bases and J by 10 bases, with 18 bases between them. This CDR3 region has 14 residues. In germline, CDR1 is SGHAT, CDR2 FQNNGV.

The rearrangement uses TRBV7-6 and TRBJ2-7; 8 positions match TRBD1. J was trimmed by 2 bases and V by 1 base; bases with no gene match: 7. The germline gives CDR1 SGHVS, CDR2 FNYEAQ. CDR3 length equals 16 residues. The CDR3 loop reads CASSLVGQGPTYEQYF. CDR3 sequence (DNA): TGTGCCAGCAGCTTAGTTGGACAGGGTCCCACCTACGAGCAGTACTTC.

In its sample, this clone was seen once. CDR3 sequence reads: CASSSGRQQETQYF. CDR3 in DNA: TGTGCCAGCAGCTCTGGACGTCAACAAGAGACCCAGTACTTC. The rearrangement links TRBV5-4 to TRBJ2-5, with D uncertain. The CDR3 is 14 residues long. From germline, CDR1 is SGHNT and CDR2 YYREEE (reference sequence). The V and J ends lost 3 bases and 2 bases respectively, with 11 bases between them.

This clone was observed once. J is TRBJ2-1 and V is TRBV6-1; possibly TRBD2 for D (6 bases). Germline values: CDR1 MNHNS, CDR2 SASEGT. Trimming stripped 2 bases from V and 4 bases from J, with 15 bases between. The CDR3 is made up of 16 amino acids. The chain's CDR3 is CASSERGGKGYNEQFF. DNA of the CDR3: TGTGCCAGCAGTGAAAGGGGCGGGAAAGGTTACAATGAGCAGTTCTTC.

The chain links TRBV5-1 to TRBJ2-2, with D maybe TRBD2 (6 bases). CDR3 length: 14 residues. Trimming took off 4 bases at V and 6 bases at J, with 13 bases between the two ends. CDR1 is SGHRS, CDR2 YFSETQ, per germline. The CDR3 region is CASSGGLPPGELFF. CDR3 bases: TGCGCCAGCAGCGGGGGACTCCCGCCCGGGGAGCTGTTTTTT.

This chain uses TRBV14 with TRBJ2-7; the D gene could be TRBD1 or TRBD2 (6 bases each). Germline CDR1 and CDR2: SGHDN and FVKESK. The CDR3 totals 14 residues. V was pared by 5 bases and J by 0 bases, with 11 bases between. For the CDR3, the DNA is TGTGCCAGCAGCGGGCGGGGACACTCCTACGAGCAGTACTTC. This translates into CASSGRGHSYEQYF. The whole variable domain, remainder taken from reference TRBV14 and TRBJ2-7, is EAGVTQFPSHSVIEKGQTVTLRCDPISGHDNLYWYRRVMGKEIKFLLHFVKESKQDESGMPNNRFLAERTGGTYSTLKVQPAELEDSGVYFCASSGRGHSYEQYFGPGTRLTVT.

The chain uses TRBV5-4 and TRBJ2-6; D is perhaps TRBD1 (5 bases). The V gene's germline CDR1 is SGHNT and CDR2 YYREEE (reference sequence). Trimming cost V 5 bases and J 0 bases, with 15 bases left between them. The CDR3 totals 17 residues. The CDR3 sequence is CASSIDSLTSGANVLTF. DNA for the CDR3: TGTGCCAGCAGTATCGACAGCCTGACCTCTGGGGCCAACGTCCTGACTTTC.